Listed below are T cell receptor beta chains from one sample, sequenced in a study of beta chain features in type 1 diabetes. This table comes from immunoSEQ multiplex PCR, and its TCRdb copy is limited to in-frame clones, with some not included. The data hold roughly 150,000 clones, with 9% to 12% observed a single time. Sequencing was performed on central memory CD4+ T cells from blood. Source of these receptors: a man aged 25-45 years with type 1 diabetes. Both conserved end residues are part of each CDR3. A D gene is named only where the DNA matches it firmly. Size tells how often a clone was seen (once, few, many) or the class of an expanded clone, and some rows leave it out.

TRBJ1-1 few TRBV29-1 - TGCAGCGTCGGGGGGGCAGTGAACACTGAAGCTTTCTTT CSVGGAVNTEAFF
TRBJ2-1 few TRBV5-6 TRBD1 TGTGCCAGCAGTTCCGACAGGGGCAAGCAGTTCTTC CASSSDRGKQFF
TRBJ2-2 - TRBV11-2 - TGTGCCAGCAGCTTAGGGCACGGGGAGCTGTTTTTT CASSLGHGELFF
TRBJ2-2 - TRBV28 TRBD2 TGTGCCAGCAGTCCCTACCCTGGGACTAGCGGGAGTGTTGGGAACACCGGGGAGCTGTTTTTT CASSPYPGTSGSVGNTGELFF
TRBJ2-1 - TRBV19 TRBD2 TGTGCCAGTAGTATTCTAGCCGGGACTAGCGGATTCTACAATGAGCAGTTCTTC CASSILAGTSGFYNEQFF
TRBJ1-1 - TRBV2 - TGTGCCAGCAGTGCCTTCACTGAAGCTTTCTTT CASSAFTEAFF
TRBJ2-2 - TRBV4-3 TRBD2 TGCGCCAGCAGCCAGGATTTAGCGGGAGACAACACCGGGGAGCTGTTTTTT CASSQDLAGDNTGELFF
TRBJ2-1 - TRBV28 TRBD2 TGTGCCAGCAGTTCTCCAGCGGGAGGATACAATGAGCAGTTCTTC CASSSPAGGYNEQFF
TRBJ2-1 few TRBV29-1 - TGCAGCGGGGCCGCGGGCTCTGGACCCTACAATGAGCAGTTCTTC CSGAAGSGPYNEQFF
TRBJ1-1 - TRBV2 TRBD1 TGTGCCAGCGGCGGGACAGCCAACACTGAAGCTTTCTTT CASGGTANTEAFF
TRBJ1-2 few TRBV30 - TGTGCCTGGAGTCCAGGACAGTTTGGTGGCTACACCTTC CAWSPGQFGGYTF
TRBJ1-1 - TRBV25-1 - TGTGCCAGCCCCCGGGAGGGGGGCACTGAAGCTTTCTTT CASPREGGTEAFF
TRBJ1-1 few TRBV7-2 - TGTGCCAGCAGCGATCAGGGCCTCCCCACTGAAGCTTTCTTT CASSDQGLPTEAFF
TRBJ2-7 - TRBV4-3 - TGCGCCAGCAGCCAAACGACGGCGGGGCTAGGCTACGAGCAGTACTTC CASSQTTAGLGYEQYF
TRBJ2-2 - TRBV9 TRBD2 TGTGCCAGCAGCGTAGGGCTAGCGGGAGGGTCGGCCGGGGAGCTGTTTTTT CASSVGLAGGSAGELFF
TRBJ2-7 - TRBV6-6 - TGTGCCAGCAGTCTCGGGACTCCAGAGTACGAGCAGTACTTC CASSLGTPEYEQYF
TRBJ1-2 few TRBV27 - TGTGCCAGCAGTTCTTGGCAGGGGCAGGGCTATGGCTACACCTTC CASSSWQGQGYGYTF
TRBJ2-2 few TRBV6-4 TRBD1 TGTGCCAGCAGCGCAGACAGGGCAGCAGGCGGGGAGCTGTTTTTT CASSADRAAGGELFF
TRBJ1-2 - TRBV19 - TGTGCCAGTAGTGTCTCGTCTCGACAGTTTAACTATGGCTACACCTTC CASSVSSRQFNYGYTF
TRBJ2-1 - TRBV5-1 - TGCGCCAGCAGCCCGAGTGCAGGCTCCTACAATGAGCAGTTCTTC CASSPSAGSYNEQFF
TRBJ2-2 few TRBV9 TRBD2 TGTGCCAGCAGCGGGGGGACTAGCTGGTCTGTCGGGGAGCTGTTTTTT CASSGGTSWSVGELFF
TRBJ1-2 - TRBV7-8 - TGTGCCAGCAGCGTACAACAGGGTGTCTATGGCTACACCTTC CASSVQQGVYGYTF
TRBJ2-1 - TRBV28 TRBD2 TGTGCCAGCAGTCCGACGACTGGGGGGGCCTACAATGAGCAGTTCTTC CASSPTTGGAYNEQFF
TRBJ1-2 - TRBV28 TRBD1 TGTGCCAGCAGCCGACAGGGGGATGGCTACACCTTC CASSRQGDGYTF
TRBJ1-2 - TRBV5-1 TRBD1 TGCGCCAGCACCTTGACAGGGGCGGACTATGGCTACACCTTC CASTLTGADYGYTF
TRBJ2-2 - TRBV9 TRBD2 TGTGCCAGCAGCGTACAGAGCGGGGCGAACACCGGGGAGCTGTTTTTT CASSVQSGANTGELFF
TRBJ2-1 few TRBV4-1 TRBD2 TGCGCCAGCAGCCGGACTTCTGCGAGCGGGAGGTACAATGAGCAGTTCTTC CASSRTSASGRYNEQFF
TRBJ2-5 few TRBV7-9 TRBD2 TGTGCCAGCAGCCAAACAGCGGGAGCAGCCGAGACCCAGTACTTC CASSQTAGAAETQYF
TRBJ2-7 - TRBV30 TRBD2 TGTGCCTGGGCTATGGCTAGCGGTACCTACGAGCAGTACTTC CAWAMASGTYEQYF
TRBJ1-5 - TRBV28 - TGTGCCAGCATTGCGGGCCGCGGGCACGATCAGCCCCAGCATTTT CASIAGRGHDQPQHF
TRBJ2-6 many TRBV9 - TGTGCCAGCAGCGCGACAGGCTCTGGGGCCAACGTCCTGACTTTC CASSATGSGANVLTF
TRBJ2-4 few TRBV18 TRBD1 TGTGCCAGCTCACCGACAGGGTACGACAAAAACATTCAGTACTTC CASSPTGYDKNIQYF
TRBJ2-7 few TRBV21-1 - TGTGCCAGCAGCCCCCGGGACAGCTACTCCTACGAGCAGTACTTC CASSPRDSYSYEQYF
TRBJ1-2 - TRBV19 - TGTGCCAGTAGTATGCGACAGGTTTATGGCTACACCTTC CASSMRQVYGYTF
TRBJ2-1 - TRBV27 - TGTGCCAGCAGTTTCACCTGGAGGGATGAGCAGTTCTTC CASSFTWRDEQFF
TRBJ2-7 few TRBV7-3 - TGTGCCAGCAGCTTAGGGCAGACCGGCTACGAGCAGTACTTC CASSLGQTGYEQYF
TRBJ2-5 few TRBV7-2 TRBD1 TGTGCCAGCAGGGCCGGGACAGAAGCAAAGACCCAGTACTTC CASRAGTEAKTQYF
TRBJ1-5 - TRBV6-6 TRBD1 TGTGCCAGCAAAAACAGGGGGCATCAGCCCCAGCATTTT CASKNRGHQPQHF
TRBJ1-1 few TRBV4-2 TRBD1 TGTGCCAGCAGCCTTAAAGAAGGGACAGGGACTGAAGCTTTCTTT CASSLKEGTGTEAFF
TRBJ2-7 few TRBV5-4 TRBD1 TGTGCCAGCAGCGTTATACGGACAGGGTGGGACGAGCAGTACTTC CASSVIRTGWDEQYF
TRBJ1-1 few TRBV6-5 - TGTGCCAGCAGTTACTCGGGGGCGAACACTGAAGCTTTCTTT CASSYSGANTEAFF
TRBJ2-7 - TRBV13 TRBD2 TGTGCCAGCAGCTCCCTTCCCGGGACTAGCGAGCAGTACTTC CASSSLPGTSEQYF
TRBJ2-3 - TRBV9 TRBD2 TGTGCCAGTGACCCTAGCGGGAGGGCTACAGATACGCAGTATTTT CASDPSGRATDTQYF
TRBJ2-7 few TRBV5-5 TRBD1 TGTGCCAGCAGCTTGGTACCACAGGGGGCTTACGAGCAGTACTTC CASSLVPQGAYEQYF
TRBJ2-1 - TRBV28 TRBD2 TGTGCCAGCAGTTTTGGACTAGCGGGAGTGTTGACGTTCTTC CASSFGLAGVLTFF
TRBJ2-3 few TRBV27 - TGTGCCAGCAGTTCAAGACAGGCGGCAGATACGCAGTATTTT CASSSRQAADTQYF
TRBJ2-7 - TRBV7-9 TRBD2 TGTGCCAGCAGTTTGGCGGGGACTAGCGGCTACGAGCAGTACTTC CASSLAGTSGYEQYF
TRBJ1-1 - TRBV30 TRBD1 TGTGCCTGGGGGACCAAGGGACAGGGGGTACGAGCTTTCTTT CAWGTKGQGVRAFF
TRBJ2-7 few TRBV5-1 - TGCGCCAGCAGCTTGGAGAGCTCCTACGAGCAGTACTTC CASSLESSYEQYF
TRBJ1-5 few TRBV5-1 TRBD1 TGCGCCAGCAGCTCGGACGGGACAGGGGGTCAGCCCCAGCATTTT CASSSDGTGGQPQHF
TRBJ2-3 - TRBV11-2 - TGTGCCAGCAGCTCGGGGTGGTGGGGCACAGATACGCAGTATTTT CASSSGWWGTDTQYF
TRBJ2-1 few TRBV27 - TGTGCCAGCAACCGGGTAGGAGTCAATGAGCAGTTCTTC CASNRVGVNEQFF
TRBJ2-5 - TRBV28 - TGTGCCAGCAGTAGCCCCGGGCGGGTGCAAAAGACCCAGTACTTC CASSSPGRVQKTQYF
TRBJ2-6 - TRBV5-6 - TGTGCCACCGAGCCCTGGCAGGGGATAAGCTCTGGGGCCAACGTCCTGACTTTC CATEPWQGISSGANVLTF
TRBJ2-4 - TRBV10-3 TRBD1 TGTGCCATCAGATCGACAGGGGGAGAGGGCATTCAGTACTTC CAIRSTGGEGIQYF
TRBJ2-7 - TRBV14 TRBD1 TGTGCCAGCAGCGGGTGGACAGGGGGTTTTTCGGAGCAGTACTTC CASSGWTGGFSEQYF
TRBJ2-5 - TRBV7-9 - TGTGCCAGCAGCCCCTACCTTCGGGGGAAAGAGACCCAGTACTTC CASSPYLRGKETQYF
TRBJ1-5 few TRBV28 - TGTGCCAGCAGCCCGGGGGGCGCCCCTTTGGCCCAGCATTTT CASSPGGAPLAQHF